This note documents a single TCR beta chain sequence. Its antigen remains unidentified. The sample is drawn from a study of cytomegalovirus exposure and HLA in healthy donors. Study results and limitations: In a later analysis, at a false discovery rate of 0.05, about 17,000 TCR beta sequences matched HLA alleles.

Trimming shortened V by 8 bases and J by 8 bases, and 17 bases separated the two germline ends. Germline V gene lookup returns CDR1 SNHLY and CDR2 FYNNEI. The CDR3 sequence is 13 residues long. The study ran its PCR with 60 Vbeta and 13 Jbeta primers. The protocol was immunoSEQ multiplex PCR, while the TCRdb copy is restricted to in-frame clones and leaves out a portion. The sample shows roughly 150,000 clones, roughly 80% of them seen only once. The gene calls are TRBV2 and TRBJ2-3; D not resolved. The specimen was PBMCs. This TCR came from a man between 18 and 35 years old in good health and CMV-seronegative. The CDR3 nucleotides are TGTGCCAGCGGGCCCGTCCCGGCAGGTACGCAGTATTTT. It encodes CASGPVPAGTQYF.